The subject of this entry is one T cell receptor (beta chain). Its antigen remains unidentified. Repertoires were generated with immunoSEQ multiplex PCR, while TCRdb's copy carries only in-frame clones and drops some. The data show about 58,000 clones, about four fifths seen once. This sample is drawn from a study of memory CD4+ T cells and cytomegalovirus serostatus. Whole-study findings and limits: The CMV-associated TCR signature appears largely within the CD4+ memory repertoire.

The sort gate was single viable CD3+CD4+CD8-CD45RO+ cells for memory CD4+ T cells. CMV serostatus came from serum IgG against pp150, pp28, p38, p52. This CDR3 is 15 amino acids long. From germline, CDR1 is MNHNS and CDR2 SASEGT. Trimming removed 7 bases from V and 0 bases from J, with 14 bases in between. The clonotype was recovered from an adult in good health and CMV-seronegative. Some clones in this sample may be carry-over from other donors' samples. Sample: memory CD4+ T cells from blood. The chain combines TRBV6-1 with TRBJ2-3, with D hard to call. The CDR3 loop is CASTGRPSSTDTQYF. The CDR3 DNA is TGTGCCAGCACTGGCAGACCTTCTAGCACAGATACGCAGTATTTT.